This T cell receptor (beta chain) derives from a study of beta chain features in type 1 diabetes. Study observations and caveats: Highly expressing activated T cells could be over-counted with a cDNA template. Type 1 diabetes patients showed a moderate but significant shortening of TCRB CDR3s in all four CD4+ subsets. Across patients, naive, central memory and Treg TCRB repertoires exhibited apparently greater similarity than was observed across healthy donors.

In total, each donor contributed a single heparinised blood draw that averaged about 100 mL. CD4+ cells of the naive, central memory, regulatory and stem cell-like memory types were sorted via CD45RO/CCR7/CD25/CD127/CD95/CD27. Reverse transcribing all isolated RNA meant expressed TCRB transcripts were sequenced. This table comes from immunoSEQ multiplex PCR, and its TCRdb copy is limited to in-frame clones, with some not included. Here the sample spans approximately 730,000 clones, roughly 12% being singletons. This CDR3 contains 14 residues. Losses at the gene ends were 5 bases for V and 4 bases for J; bases not matched to a gene: 4. CDR1 SGHTA and CDR2 FQGNSA come from the germline V gene. About this clone: The target antigen is unknown.

The origin of this receptor is a young man with type 1 diabetes. Sequencing input: naive CD4+ T cells from blood. V usage is TRBV7-2 and J usage is TRBJ2-3, with 9 bases that match TRBD1. The CDR3 DNA is TGTGCCAGCAGCCCCCGACAGGGGGCAGATACGCAGTATTTT. It specifies CASSPRQGADTQYF.